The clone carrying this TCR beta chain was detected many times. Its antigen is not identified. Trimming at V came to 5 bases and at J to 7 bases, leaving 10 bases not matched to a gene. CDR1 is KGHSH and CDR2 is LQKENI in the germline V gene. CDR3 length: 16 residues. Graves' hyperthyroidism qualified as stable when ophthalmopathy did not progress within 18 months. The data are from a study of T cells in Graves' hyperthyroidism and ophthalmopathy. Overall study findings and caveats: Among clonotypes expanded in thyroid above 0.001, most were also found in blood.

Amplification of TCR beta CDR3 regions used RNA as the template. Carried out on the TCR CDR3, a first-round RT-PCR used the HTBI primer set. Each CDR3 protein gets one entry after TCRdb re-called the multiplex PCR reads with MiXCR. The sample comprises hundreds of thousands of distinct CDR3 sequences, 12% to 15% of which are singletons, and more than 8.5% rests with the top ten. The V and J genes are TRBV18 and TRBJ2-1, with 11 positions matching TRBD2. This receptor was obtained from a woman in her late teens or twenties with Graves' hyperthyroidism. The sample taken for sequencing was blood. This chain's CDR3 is CASSSSLAGGLNEQFF. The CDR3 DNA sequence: TGTGCCAGCTCATCGTCTTTAGCGGGAGGGCTTAATGAGCAGTTCTTC.